This T cell receptor (beta chain) stems from a study of identical twins listed by TCRdb under 2016. Regarding the study in general: The study deep-sequenced TCR alpha and beta repertoires from monozygotic twins, unrelated adults of various ages and cord blood to test whether fetal clonotypes persist. Replicate twin experiments were performed at different times using different library preparation protocols to rule out contamination. The paper's findings and limits, for the study overall: Out-of-frame TCR alpha sharing in monozygotic twins was systematically underestimated by recombination models, whereas sharing between unrelated individuals was in agreement with the recombination models. A weaker excess of twin sharing was found in beta out-of-frame sequences because the signal-to-noise ratio was lowered by fewer shared sequences. Out-of-frame TCR alpha sequences shared between twins showed an excess of low generation-probability sequences compared with coincidental sharing between unrelated individuals. Zero-insertion analyses could be partly confounded by invariant T cells such as MAIT and iNKT, although diverse VJ usage argued against such confounding for most clonotypes. Because the same donors could not be followed over many years, conclusions were based on cross-sectional statistical analysis. Fewer insertions were carried by abundant cord blood beta clonotypes; a weaker similar trend was observed in young adult naive repertoires, while no such trend was observed in memory repertoires.

A distance of 5 bases separates the germline ends of V and J, which lose 0 bases and 2 bases respectively. The CDR3, from cysteine to phenylalanine, totals 13 residues. The DNA shown is the 39-base CDR3, in frame from base 1. CDR1 and CDR2, per the germline V gene, are ENHRY and SYGVKD. To prepare the library, 5' RACE was applied. For sequencing, an Illumina HiSeq 2000 was employed. A universal primer binding site was introduced by template switching, and a unique molecular identifier was present in the final cDNA, enabling accurate counting of TCR cDNA molecules. Specific primers in the conserved constant-segment region were used to synthesize first-strand cDNA for the TCR alpha and beta chains. To control for contamination, every cDNA library carried two barcodes: a SMART-Mk sample barcode plus Illumina barcodes. TruSeq adapter sequences and Illumina sample barcodes were added in two successive PCR steps. TCR alpha and beta cDNA libraries were sequenced on the Illumina HiSeq platform with custom primers. From the authors' description of their analysis: MiGEC processed the raw reads to extract unique molecular identifiers, while MiXCR was used to determine the CDR3 positions. Recombination models were inferred per individual with the repgenHMM and IGoR tools using an EM algorithm. Shared clonotype analysis was performed with the tcR package in R, normalizing sharing by the product of cloneset sizes. To study raw recombination without the effects of thymic and clonal selection, out-of-frame nonproductive sequences were analyzed. Using fastp at Q25 and MiXCR, TCRdb reprocessed the public reads and kept productive beta chains. Identical CDR3 protein sequences are pooled into one entry, listed with their most common genes and DNA. The authors' filters were not applied to this entry. For this sample there are approximately 190,000 distinct CDR3 sequences; around 15% appear just once. The ten largest clones capture 40% of the sample.

All donors were healthy Caucasians. The twin cohort comprised three pairs of female monozygotic twins, all aged roughly 18 to 29 years. CD4+ and CD8+ T cell populations were isolated with positive isolation kits from Invitrogen. This clonotype was observed a few times. Its binding antigen is unknown. The input lacks base qualities; no much larger clone sits a single base away. These sequences were also reported in another study, on T cells expressing NK-cell markers. Looking at the second paper: Roughly 8 donors provided sorted CD3+CD56+NKG2C+, CD3+CD56+NKG2C- and CD3+CD56-NKG2C+ T-cell subsets, whose TCR beta-chain repertoires were profiled. Among the eight sequenced donors, seven were HCMV-seropositive and one was HCMV-seronegative. In several experiments an anti-gammadeltaTCR antibody was added to restrict sorting to alphabetaTCR-expressing T cells. In five to seven donors, the dominant CD3+CD56+NKG2C+ clonotypes were found to rank among the top 10 CD8+ clonotypes and to make up roughly 1.0-8% of CD8+ T cells. Those dominant clonotypes were again the most abundant among CD3+CD56-NKG2C+ cells in a few donors, at about 25-60.1%. Whether the expanded NKG2C-expressing T cell clones were specific for HCMV antigens was left unclear. The eight sequenced donors were randomly selected healthy volunteers, three men and five women. A commercial ELISA kit detecting HCMV-specific IgG in serum was used to determine HCMV serostatus. MIGEC was used to demultiplex reads and group the reads by UMI, and MiTCR was used to assemble and quantify clonotypes. To remove erroneous sequences, TCR cDNA sequences were retained only when supported by two or more reads. Downstream repertoire analysis used the tcR package, and clonotypes were matched across fractions by CDR3 nucleotide sequence plus V segment. VDJmatch was used to annotate antigen specificity against VDJdb, with one amino acid substitution in CDR3 permitted.

The source material was CD8+ T cells sorted from blood. Recombination joined TRBV10-3 with TRBJ2-7, with no D gene named confidently. The clonotype originates from a woman aged 18-35 years in good health. The sequenced DNA: TGTGCCATCAGTGAGTCGCCGGCCTACGAGCAGTACTTC. Its translation reads: CAISESPAYEQYF.